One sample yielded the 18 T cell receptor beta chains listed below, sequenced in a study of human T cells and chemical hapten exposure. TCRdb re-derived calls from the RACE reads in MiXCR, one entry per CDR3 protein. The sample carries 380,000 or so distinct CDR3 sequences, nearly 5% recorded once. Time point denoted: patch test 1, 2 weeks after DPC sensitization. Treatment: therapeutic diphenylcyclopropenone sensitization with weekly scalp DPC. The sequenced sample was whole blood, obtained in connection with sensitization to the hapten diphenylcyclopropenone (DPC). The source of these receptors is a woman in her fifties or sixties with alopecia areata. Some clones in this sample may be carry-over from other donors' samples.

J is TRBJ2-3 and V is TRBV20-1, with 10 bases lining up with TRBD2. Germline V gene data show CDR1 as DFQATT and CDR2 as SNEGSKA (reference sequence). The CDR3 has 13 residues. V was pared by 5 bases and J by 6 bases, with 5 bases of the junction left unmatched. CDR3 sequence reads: CSADTSGADTQYF. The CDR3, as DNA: TGCAGTGCTGACACTAGCGGGGCCGATACGCAGTATTTT.

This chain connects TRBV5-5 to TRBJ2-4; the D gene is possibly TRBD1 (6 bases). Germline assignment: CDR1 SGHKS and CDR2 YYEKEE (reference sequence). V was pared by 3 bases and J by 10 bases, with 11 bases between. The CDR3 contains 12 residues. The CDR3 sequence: CASSSTGFIQYF. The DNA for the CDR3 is TGTGCCAGCAGCTCGACAGGTTTTATTCAGTACTTC.

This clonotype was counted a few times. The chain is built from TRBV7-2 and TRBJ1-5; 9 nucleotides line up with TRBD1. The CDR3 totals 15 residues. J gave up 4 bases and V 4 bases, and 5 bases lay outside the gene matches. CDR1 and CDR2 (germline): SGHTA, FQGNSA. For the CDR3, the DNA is TGTGCCAGCAGCTCCATGGGACAGGGTAATCAGCCCCAGCATTTT. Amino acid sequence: CASSSMGQGNQPQHF.

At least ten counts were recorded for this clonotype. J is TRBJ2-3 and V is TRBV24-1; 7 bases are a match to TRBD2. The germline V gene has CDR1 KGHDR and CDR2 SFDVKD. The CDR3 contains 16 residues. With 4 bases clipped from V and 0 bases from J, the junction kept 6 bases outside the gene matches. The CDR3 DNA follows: TGTGCCACCAGTGAACACCGGGACTACAGCACAGATACGCAGTATTTT. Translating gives CATSEHRDYSTDTQYF.

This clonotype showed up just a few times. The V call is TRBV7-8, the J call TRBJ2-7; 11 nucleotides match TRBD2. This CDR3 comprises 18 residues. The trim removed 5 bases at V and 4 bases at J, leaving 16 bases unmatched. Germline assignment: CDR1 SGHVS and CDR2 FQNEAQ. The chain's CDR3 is CASSEGGSGRAIGYEQYF. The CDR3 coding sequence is TGTGCCAGCAGCGAGGGTGGTAGCGGGAGGGCCATTGGGTACGAGCAGTACTTC.

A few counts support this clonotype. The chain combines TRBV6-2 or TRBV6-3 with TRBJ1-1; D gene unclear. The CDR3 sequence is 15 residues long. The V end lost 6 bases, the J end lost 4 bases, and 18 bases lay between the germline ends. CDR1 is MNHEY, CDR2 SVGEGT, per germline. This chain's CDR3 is CASSLREGLSTEAFF. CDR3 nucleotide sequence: TGTGCCAGCAGCCTCCGAGAAGGGTTGAGCACTGAAGCTTTCTTT.

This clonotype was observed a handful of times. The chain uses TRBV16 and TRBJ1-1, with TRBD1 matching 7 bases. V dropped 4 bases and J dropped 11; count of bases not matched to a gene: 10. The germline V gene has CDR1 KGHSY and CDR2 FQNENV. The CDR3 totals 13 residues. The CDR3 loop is CASSLQGTGGAFF. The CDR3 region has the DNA TGTGCCAGCAGCCTACAGGGGACCGGGGGGGCTTTCTTT.

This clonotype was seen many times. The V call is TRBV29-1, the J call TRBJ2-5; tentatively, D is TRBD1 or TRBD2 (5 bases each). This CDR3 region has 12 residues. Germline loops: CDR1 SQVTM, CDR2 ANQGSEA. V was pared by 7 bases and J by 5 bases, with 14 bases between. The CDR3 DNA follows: TGCAGCGCATACCGGGACCTGGAGACCCAGTACTTC. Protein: CSAYRDLETQYF. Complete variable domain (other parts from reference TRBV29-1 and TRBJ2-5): SAVISQKPSRDICQRGTSLTIQCQVDSQVTMMFWYRQQPGQSLTLIATANQGSEATYESGFVIDKFPISRPNLTFSTLTVSNMSPEDSSIYLCSAYRDLETQYFGPGTRLLVL.

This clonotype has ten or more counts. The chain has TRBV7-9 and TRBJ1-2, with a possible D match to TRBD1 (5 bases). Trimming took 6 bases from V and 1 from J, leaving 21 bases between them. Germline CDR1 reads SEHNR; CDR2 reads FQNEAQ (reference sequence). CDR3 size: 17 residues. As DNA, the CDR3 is TGTGCCAGCAGGTTTCCCGGTGCAGGGTCCAGTAACTATGGCTACACCTTC. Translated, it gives CASRFPGAGSSNYGYTF.

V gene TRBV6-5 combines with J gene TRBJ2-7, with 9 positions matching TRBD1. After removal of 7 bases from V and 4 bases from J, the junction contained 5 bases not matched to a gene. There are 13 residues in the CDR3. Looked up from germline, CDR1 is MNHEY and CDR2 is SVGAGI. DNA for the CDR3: TGTGCCAGCATCTCGGACAGGGGTTACGAGCAGTACTTC. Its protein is CASISDRGYEQYF.

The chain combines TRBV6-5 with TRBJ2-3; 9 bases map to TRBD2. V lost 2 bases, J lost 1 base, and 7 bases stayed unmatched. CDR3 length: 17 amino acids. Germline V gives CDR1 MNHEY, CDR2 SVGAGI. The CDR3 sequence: CASSYGGGVIGTDTQYF. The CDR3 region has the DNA TGTGCCAGCAGTTACGGCGGGGGGGTTATAGGCACAGATACGCAGTATTTT.

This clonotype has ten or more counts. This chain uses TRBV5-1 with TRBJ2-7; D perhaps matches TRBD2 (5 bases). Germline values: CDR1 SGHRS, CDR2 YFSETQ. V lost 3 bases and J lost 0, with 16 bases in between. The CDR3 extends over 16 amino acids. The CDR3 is CASSSRASSFSYEQYF. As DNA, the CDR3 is TGCGCCAGCAGCTCGCGGGCCTCGAGCTTCTCCTACGAGCAGTACTTC.

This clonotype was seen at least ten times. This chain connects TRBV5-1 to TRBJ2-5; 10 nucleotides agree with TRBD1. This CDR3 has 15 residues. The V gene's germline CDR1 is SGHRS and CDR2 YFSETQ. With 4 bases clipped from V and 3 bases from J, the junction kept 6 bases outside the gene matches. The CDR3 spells CASSTDGTGEETQYF. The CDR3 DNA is TGCGCCAGCAGCACGGATGGGACAGGGGAAGAGACCCAGTACTTC.

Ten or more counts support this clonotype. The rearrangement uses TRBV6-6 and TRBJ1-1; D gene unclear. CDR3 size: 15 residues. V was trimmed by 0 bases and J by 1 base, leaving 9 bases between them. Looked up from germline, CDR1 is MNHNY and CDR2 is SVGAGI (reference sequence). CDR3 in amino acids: CASSYSRQKNTEAFF. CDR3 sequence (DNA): TGTGCCAGCAGTTACTCGCGGCAGAAGAACACTGAAGCTTTCTTT.

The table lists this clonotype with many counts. The CDR3 DNA reads TGTGCCAGCAGCTTAAGCGCCAGCTACACCGGGGAGCTGTTTTTT. Protein: CASSLSASYTGELFF. The J gene is TRBJ2-2, the V gene TRBV7-2; D not certain. This CDR3 is 15 amino acids long. V dropped 2 bases and J dropped 3 bases, with 10 bases sitting between them. Germline values: CDR1 SGHTA, CDR2 FQGNSA.

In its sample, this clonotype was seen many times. In DNA form, the CDR3 reads TGTGCCAGCAGTCGCTTTTTGGGGCTACCAGATACGCAGTATTTT. Translation gives CASSRFLGLPDTQYF. This sequence joins TRBV6-5 and TRBJ2-3, with D possibly matching TRBD1 (5 bases). V was pared by 5 bases and J by 4 bases, with 16 bases between. This CDR3 comprises 15 residues. From germline, CDR1 is MNHEY and CDR2 SVGAGI.

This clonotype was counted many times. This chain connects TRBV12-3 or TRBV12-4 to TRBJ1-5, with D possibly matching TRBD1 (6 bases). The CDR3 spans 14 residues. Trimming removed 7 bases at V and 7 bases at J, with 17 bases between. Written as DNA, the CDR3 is TGTGCCAGCACTCAGGGGCTCCGGGGACAGCCCCAGCATTTT. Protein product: CASTQGLRGQPQHF.

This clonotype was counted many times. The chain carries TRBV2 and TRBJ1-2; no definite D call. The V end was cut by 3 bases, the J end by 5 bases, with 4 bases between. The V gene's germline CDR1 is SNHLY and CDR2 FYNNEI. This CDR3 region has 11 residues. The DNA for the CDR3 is TGTGCCAGCAGTGACCAGTATGGCTACACCTTC. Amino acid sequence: CASSDQYGYTF.